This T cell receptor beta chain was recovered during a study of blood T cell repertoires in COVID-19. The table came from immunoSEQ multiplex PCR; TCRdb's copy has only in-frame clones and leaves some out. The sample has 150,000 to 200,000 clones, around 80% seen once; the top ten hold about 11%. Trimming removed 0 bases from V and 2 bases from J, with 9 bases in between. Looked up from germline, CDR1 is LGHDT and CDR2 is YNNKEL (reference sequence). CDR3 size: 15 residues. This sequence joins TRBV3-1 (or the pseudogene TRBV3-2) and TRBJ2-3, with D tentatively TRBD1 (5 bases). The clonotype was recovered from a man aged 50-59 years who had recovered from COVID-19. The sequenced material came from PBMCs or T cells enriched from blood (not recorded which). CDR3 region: CASSQEGVHTDTQYF. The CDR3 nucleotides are TGTGCCAGCAGCCAAGAAGGGGTGCACACAGATACGCAGTATTTT.